The present T cell receptor (beta chain) was sequenced within a study of CD8 T cells in Susac syndrome. CDR3 length: 13 residues. The germline gives CDR1 MDHEN, CDR2 SYDVKM. J lost 6 bases, V lost 3 bases, and 5 bases had no gene match. When the RNA was reverse transcribed, random hexamers were used with an input of 0.5 to 1 ug. Amplification of TCR beta CDR3 across 54 Vbeta and 13 Jbeta was performed with immunoSEQ multiplex PCR. TCRdb independently ran MiXCR on the immunoSEQ multiplex PCR reads; one entry per CDR3 protein. This table has 250,000 to 350,000 distinct CDR3 sequences, approximately 85% appearing once. TEMRA cells were FACS-enriched, and CD8+ and CD4+ T cells were isolated negatively.

Sequencing was done on a sample of CD8+ T cells from PBMCs. The chain combines TRBV28 with TRBJ2-7; 7 bases map to TRBD2. This TCR was sampled from a human donor with multiple sclerosis. This chain's CDR3 is CASSFSGGGEQYF. CDR3 DNA sequence: TGTGCCAGCAGTTTTAGTGGGGGGGGCGAGCAGTACTTC.